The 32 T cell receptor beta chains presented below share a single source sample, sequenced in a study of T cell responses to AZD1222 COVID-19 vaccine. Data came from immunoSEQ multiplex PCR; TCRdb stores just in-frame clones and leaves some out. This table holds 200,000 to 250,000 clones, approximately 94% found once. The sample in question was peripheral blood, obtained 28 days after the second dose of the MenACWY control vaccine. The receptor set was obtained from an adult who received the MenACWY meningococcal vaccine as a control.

The DNA for the CDR3 is TGTGCCAGTAGTATGTTTCAGGGCCCAGATACGCAGTATTTT. This encodes CASSMFQGPDTQYF. The chain joins TRBV19 to TRBJ2-3, with a tentative D call TRBD1 (5 bases). The CDR3 spans 14 residues. Germline V CDR1 and CDR2: LNHDA, SQIVND (reference sequence). Trimming shortened V by 3 bases and J by 4 bases, and 11 bases separated the two germline ends.

CDR3 coding DNA: TGTGCCAGCAGCCAAGCCCCAGGACAGGGTAATTCACCCCTCCACTTT. Its translation is CASSQAPGQGNSPLHF. This chain links TRBV4-2 with TRBJ1-6; TRBD1 agrees at 8 bases. This CDR3 is built from 16 residues. Germline V lookup: CDR1 LGHNA, CDR2 YNFKEQ. V dropped 1 base and J dropped 6; count of bases not matched to a gene: 5.

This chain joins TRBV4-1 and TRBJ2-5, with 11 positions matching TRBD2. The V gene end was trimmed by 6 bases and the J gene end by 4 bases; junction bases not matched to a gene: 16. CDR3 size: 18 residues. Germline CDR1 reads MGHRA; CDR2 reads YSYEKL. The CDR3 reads CASRRDGLAGGGGETQYF. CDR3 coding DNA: TGCGCCAGCAGAAGGGACGGGCTAGCGGGAGGCGGGGGAGAGACCCAGTACTTC.

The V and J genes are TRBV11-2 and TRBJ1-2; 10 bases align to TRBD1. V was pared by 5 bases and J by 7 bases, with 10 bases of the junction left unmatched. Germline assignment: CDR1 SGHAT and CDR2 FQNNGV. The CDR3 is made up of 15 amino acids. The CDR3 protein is CASSPRRTGGRGYTF. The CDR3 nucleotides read TGTGCCAGCAGCCCACGCCGGACAGGGGGGCGTGGCTACACCTTC.

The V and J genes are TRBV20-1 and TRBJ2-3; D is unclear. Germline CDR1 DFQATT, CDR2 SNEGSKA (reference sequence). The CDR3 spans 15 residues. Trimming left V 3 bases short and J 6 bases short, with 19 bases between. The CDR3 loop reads CSASGRATRWDTQYF. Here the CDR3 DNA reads TGCAGTGCTAGTGGAAGGGCGACGCGATGGGATACGCAGTATTTT.

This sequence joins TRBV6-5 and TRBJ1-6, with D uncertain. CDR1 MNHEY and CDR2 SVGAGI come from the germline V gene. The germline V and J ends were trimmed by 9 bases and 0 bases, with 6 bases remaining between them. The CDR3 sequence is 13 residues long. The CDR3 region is CASGISYNSPLHF. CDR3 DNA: TGTGCCAGTGGAATCTCCTATAATTCACCCCTCCACTTT.

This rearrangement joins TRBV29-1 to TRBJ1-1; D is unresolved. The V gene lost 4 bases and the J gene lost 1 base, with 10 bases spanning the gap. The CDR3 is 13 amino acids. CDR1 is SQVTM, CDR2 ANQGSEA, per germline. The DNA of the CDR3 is TGCAGCGTTGCCAAAGACGGGAACACTGAAGCTTTCTTT. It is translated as CSVAKDGNTEAFF.

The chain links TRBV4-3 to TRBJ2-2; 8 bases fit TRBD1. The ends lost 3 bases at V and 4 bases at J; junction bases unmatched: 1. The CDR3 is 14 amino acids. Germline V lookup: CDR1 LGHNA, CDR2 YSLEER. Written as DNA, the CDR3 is TGCGCCAGCAGCCAGCAGGGGGCCACCGGGGAGCTGTTTTTT. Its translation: CASSQQGATGELFF.

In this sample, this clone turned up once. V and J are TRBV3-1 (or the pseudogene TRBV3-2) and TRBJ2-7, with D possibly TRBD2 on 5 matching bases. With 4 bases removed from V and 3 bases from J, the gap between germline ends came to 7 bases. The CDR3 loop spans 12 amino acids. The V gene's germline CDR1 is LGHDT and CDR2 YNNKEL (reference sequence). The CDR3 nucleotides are TGTGCCAGCAGCCCCCGGGGCTACGAGCAGTACTTC. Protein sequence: CASSPRGYEQYF.

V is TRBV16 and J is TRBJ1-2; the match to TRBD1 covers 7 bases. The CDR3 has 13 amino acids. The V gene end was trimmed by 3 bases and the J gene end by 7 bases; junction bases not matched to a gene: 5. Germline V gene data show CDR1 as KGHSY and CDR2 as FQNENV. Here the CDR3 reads CASSHSDRVGYTF. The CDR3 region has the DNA TGTGCCAGCAGCCACTCCGACAGGGTTGGCTACACCTTC.

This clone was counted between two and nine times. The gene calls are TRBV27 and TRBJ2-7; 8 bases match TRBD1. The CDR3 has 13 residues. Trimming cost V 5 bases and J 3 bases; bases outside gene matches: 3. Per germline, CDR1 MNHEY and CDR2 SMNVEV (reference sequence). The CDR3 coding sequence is TGTGCCAGCAGTCCGGGACAGGTCTACGAGCAGTACTTC. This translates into CASSPGQVYEQYF.

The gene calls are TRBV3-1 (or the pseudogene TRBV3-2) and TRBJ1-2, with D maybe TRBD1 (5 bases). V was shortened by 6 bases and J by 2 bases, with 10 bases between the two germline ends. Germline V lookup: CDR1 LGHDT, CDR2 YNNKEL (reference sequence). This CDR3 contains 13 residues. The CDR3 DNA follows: TGTGCCAGCAGTCCGGGACGCAACTATGGCTACACCTTC. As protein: CASSPGRNYGYTF.

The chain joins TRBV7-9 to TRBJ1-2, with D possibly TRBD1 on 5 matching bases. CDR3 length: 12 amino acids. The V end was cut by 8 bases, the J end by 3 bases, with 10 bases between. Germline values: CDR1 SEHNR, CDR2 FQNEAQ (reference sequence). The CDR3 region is CASSLGDYGYTF. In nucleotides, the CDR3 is TGTGCCAGCTCCCTAGGGGACTATGGCTACACCTTC. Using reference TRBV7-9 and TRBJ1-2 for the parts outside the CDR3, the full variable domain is DTGVSQNPRHKITKRGQNVTFRCDPISEHNRLYWYRQTLGQGPEFLTYFQNEAQLEKSRLLSDRFSAERPKGSFSTLEIQRTEQGDSAMYLCASSLGDYGYTFGSGTRLTVV.

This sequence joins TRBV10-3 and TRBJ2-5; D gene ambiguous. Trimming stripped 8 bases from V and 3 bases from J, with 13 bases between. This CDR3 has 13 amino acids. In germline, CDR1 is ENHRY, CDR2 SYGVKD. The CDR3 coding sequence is TGTGCCATCCAGGCATTGAACGAAGAGACCCAGTACTTC. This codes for CAIQALNEETQYF.

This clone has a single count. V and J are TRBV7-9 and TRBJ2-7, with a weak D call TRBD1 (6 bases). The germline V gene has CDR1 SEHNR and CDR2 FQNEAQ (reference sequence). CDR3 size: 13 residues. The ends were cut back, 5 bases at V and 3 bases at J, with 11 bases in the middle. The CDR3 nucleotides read TGTGCCAGCAGCCCACGGACAGACTACGAGCAGTACTTC. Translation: CASSPRTDYEQYF.

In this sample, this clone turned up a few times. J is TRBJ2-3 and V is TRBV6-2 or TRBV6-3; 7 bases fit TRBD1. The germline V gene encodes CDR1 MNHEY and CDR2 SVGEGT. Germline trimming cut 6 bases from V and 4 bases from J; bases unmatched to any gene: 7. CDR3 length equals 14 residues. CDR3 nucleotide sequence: TGTGCCAGCAGCCGAGGGGGCGAGGCAGATACGCAGTATTTT. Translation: CASSRGGEADTQYF.

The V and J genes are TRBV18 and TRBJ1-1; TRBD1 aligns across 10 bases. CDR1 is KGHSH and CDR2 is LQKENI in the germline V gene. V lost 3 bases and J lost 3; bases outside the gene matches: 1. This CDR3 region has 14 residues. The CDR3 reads CASSPGTGDTEAFF. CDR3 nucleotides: TGTGCCAGCTCACCCGGGACAGGGGACACTGAAGCTTTCTTT.

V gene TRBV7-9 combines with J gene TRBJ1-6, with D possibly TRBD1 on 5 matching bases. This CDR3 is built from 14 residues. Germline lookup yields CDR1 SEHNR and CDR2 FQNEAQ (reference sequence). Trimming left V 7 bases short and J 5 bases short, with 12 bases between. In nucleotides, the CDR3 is TGTGCCAGCACCGCCCGGGACGATAATTCACCCCTCCACTTT. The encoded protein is CASTARDDNSPLHF. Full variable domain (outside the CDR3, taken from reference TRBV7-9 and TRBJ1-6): DTGVSQNPRHKITKRGQNVTFRCDPISEHNRLYWYRQTLGQGPEFLTYFQNEAQLEKSRLLSDRFSAERPKGSFSTLEIQRTEQGDSAMYLCASTARDDNSPLHFGNGTRLTVT.

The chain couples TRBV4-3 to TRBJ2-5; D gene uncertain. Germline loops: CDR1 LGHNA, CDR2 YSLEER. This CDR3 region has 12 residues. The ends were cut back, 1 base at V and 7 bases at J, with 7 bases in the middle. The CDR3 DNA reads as TGCGCCAGCAGCCAAGGGTTGGGGACCCAGTACTTC. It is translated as CASSQGLGTQYF.

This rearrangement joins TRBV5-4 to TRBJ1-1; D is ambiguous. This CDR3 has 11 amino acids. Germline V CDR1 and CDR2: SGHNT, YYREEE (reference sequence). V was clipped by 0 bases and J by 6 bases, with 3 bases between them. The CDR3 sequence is CASSLASEAFF. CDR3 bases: TGTGCCAGCAGCTTGGCCTCTGAAGCTTTCTTT.

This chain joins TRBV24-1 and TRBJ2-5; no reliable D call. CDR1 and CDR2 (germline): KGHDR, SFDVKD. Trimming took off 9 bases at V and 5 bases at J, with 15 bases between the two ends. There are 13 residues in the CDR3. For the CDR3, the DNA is TGTGCCACCGCGGACGCCAGCTTGGAGACCCAGTACTTC. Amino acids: CATADASLETQYF.

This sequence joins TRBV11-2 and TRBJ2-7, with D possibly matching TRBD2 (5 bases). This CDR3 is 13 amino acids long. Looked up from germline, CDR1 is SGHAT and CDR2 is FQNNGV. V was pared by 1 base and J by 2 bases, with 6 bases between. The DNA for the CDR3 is TGTGCCAGCAGCTTAGGAGGGCCCTACGAGCAGTACTTC. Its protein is CASSLGGPYEQYF.

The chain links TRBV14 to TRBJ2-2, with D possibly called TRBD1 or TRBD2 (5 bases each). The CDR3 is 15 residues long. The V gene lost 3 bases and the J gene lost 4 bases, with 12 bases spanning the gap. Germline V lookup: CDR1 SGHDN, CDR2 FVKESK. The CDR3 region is CASSHRGEFTGELFF. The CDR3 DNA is TGTGCCAGCAGCCACCGGGGCGAGTTCACCGGGGAGCTGTTTTTT.

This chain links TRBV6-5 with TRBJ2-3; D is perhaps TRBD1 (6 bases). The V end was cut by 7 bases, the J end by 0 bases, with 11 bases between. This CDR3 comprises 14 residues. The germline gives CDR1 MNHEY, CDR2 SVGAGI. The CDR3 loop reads CASTGQFSTDTQYF. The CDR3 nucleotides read TGTGCCAGCACCGGACAGTTTAGCACAGATACGCAGTATTTT.

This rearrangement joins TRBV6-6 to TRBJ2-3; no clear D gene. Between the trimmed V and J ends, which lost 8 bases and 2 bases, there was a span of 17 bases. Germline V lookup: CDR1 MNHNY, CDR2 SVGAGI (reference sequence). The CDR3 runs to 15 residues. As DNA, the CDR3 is TGTGCCAGCCACCTCGGTGGGTGGCTCACAGATACGCAGTATTTT. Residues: CASHLGGWLTDTQYF.

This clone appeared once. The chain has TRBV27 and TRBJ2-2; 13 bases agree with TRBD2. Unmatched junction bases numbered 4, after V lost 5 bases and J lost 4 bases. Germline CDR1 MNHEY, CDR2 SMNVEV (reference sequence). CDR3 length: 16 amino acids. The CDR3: CASSAGLAGATGELFF. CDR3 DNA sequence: TGTGCCAGCAGTGCCGGACTAGCGGGAGCCACCGGGGAGCTGTTTTTT.

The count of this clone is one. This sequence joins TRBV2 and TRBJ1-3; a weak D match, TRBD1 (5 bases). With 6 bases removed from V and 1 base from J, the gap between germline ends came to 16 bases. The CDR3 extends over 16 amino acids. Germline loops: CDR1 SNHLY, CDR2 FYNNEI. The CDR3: CASRPMGVRSGNTIYF. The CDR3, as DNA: TGTGCCAGCAGACCGATGGGGGTTCGTTCTGGAAACACCATATATTTT.

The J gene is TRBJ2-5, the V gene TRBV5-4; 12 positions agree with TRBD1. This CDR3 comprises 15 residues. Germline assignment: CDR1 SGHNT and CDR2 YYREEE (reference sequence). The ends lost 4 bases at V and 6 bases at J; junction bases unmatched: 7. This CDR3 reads CASSTPGQGAQTQYF. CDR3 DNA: TGTGCCAGCAGCACACCGGGACAGGGGGCACAGACCCAGTACTTC.

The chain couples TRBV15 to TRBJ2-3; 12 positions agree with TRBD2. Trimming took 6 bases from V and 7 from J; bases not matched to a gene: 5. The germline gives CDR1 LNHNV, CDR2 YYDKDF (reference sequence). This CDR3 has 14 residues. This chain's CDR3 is CATRSTSGGNTQYF. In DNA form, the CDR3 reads TGTGCCACCAGATCAACTAGCGGGGGGAATACGCAGTATTTT.

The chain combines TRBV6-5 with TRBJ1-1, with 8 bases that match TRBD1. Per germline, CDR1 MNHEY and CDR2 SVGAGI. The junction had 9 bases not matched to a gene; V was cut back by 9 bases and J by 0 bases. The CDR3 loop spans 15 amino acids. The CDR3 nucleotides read TGTGCCAGTGTCGACAGGGGAGGGTTGAACACTGAAGCTTTCTTT. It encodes CASVDRGGLNTEAFF.

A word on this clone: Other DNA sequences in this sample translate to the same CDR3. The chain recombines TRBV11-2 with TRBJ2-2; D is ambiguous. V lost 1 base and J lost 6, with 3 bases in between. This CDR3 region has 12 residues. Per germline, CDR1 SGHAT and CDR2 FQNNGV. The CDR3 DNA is TGTGCCAGCAGCTTAGGCGCCGGGGAGCTGTTTTTT. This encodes CASSLGAGELFF.

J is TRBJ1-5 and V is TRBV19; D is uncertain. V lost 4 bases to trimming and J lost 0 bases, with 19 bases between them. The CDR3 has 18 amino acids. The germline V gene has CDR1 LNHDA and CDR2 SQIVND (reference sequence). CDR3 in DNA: TGTGCCAGTAGTACGGCAGAAATGGGAACTTATAGCAATCAGCCCCAGCATTTT. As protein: CASSTAEMGTYSNQPQHF. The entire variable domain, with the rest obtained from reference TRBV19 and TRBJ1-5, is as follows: DGGITQSPKYLFRKEGQNVTLSCEQNLNHDAMYWYRQDPGQGLRLIYYSQIVNDFQKGDIAEGYSVSREKKESFPLTVTSAQKNPTAFYLCASSTAEMGTYSNQPQHFGDGTRLSIL.